One and the same sample provided the 6 T cell receptor beta chains below, sequenced in a study of T cells after posttransplantation cyclophosphamide. Cyclophosphamide on days +3 and +4 followed busulfan-fludarabine conditioning and a marrow graft. The repertoire was sequenced with immunoSEQ multiplex PCR; TCRdb's copy has only in-frame clones and lacks some. The top ten hold around 10% of the sample, which has 20,000 or so clones, 86% seen once. The sequences come from PBMCs, collected after allogeneic stem cell transplant with posttransplant cyclophosphamide. Source of these receptors: a female patient between 25 and 45 years old who received an allogeneic stem cell transplant from an unrelated donor, was CMV-positive, and had no GVHD. Some T cells may be graft donor cells.

V usage is TRBV11-1 and J usage is TRBJ2-7; 7 bases map to TRBD1. The CDR3 is 14 residues long. V was clipped by 5 bases and J by 1 base; unmatched bases: 5. Germline loops: CDR1 SGHAT, CDR2 FQDESV (reference sequence). In nucleotides, the CDR3 is TGTGCCAGCAGCCCATCGGGACAGTCCTACGAGCAGTACTTC. This gives the protein CASSPSGQSYEQYF.

The rearrangement links TRBV5-6 to TRBJ1-1; the D is unclear. This CDR3 region has 19 residues. The ends were cut back, 3 bases at V and 3 bases at J, with 27 bases in the middle. From germline, CDR1 is SGHDT and CDR2 YYEEEE. The CDR3 loop reads CASSSLRMDLLPIDTEAFF. For the CDR3, the DNA is TGTGCCAGCAGCTCTCTTCGGATGGACTTGCTTCCGATCGACACTGAAGCTTTCTTT. Based on the CDR3 plus reference TRBV5-6 and TRBJ1-1, the full variable domain is DAGVTQSPTHLIKTRGQQVTLRCSPKSGHDTVSWYQQALGQGPQFIFQYYEEEERQRGNFPDRFSGHQFPNYSSELNVNALLLGDSALYLCASSSLRMDLLPIDTEAFFGQGTRLTVV.

Concerning this clone: Other DNA sequences in the sample encode the same CDR3. The V and J genes are TRBV7-8 and TRBJ1-6; no reliable D call. Trimming pared 5 bases from V and 3 bases from J, leaving 11 bases between. The germline CDR1 and CDR2 sequences are SGHVS and FQNEAQ. The CDR3 loop spans 15 amino acids. In DNA form, the CDR3 reads TGTGCCAGCAGCCCACGGACTGACTATAATTCACCCCTCCACTTT. Protein sequence: CASSPRTDYNSPLHF.

V gene TRBV28 combines with J gene TRBJ1-2, with D tentatively TRBD1 (6 bases). CDR3 length: 13 amino acids. Germline values: CDR1 MDHEN, CDR2 SYDVKM. Trimming took 3 bases from V and 4 from J, leaving 9 bases between them. The CDR3 is CASSFGQIYGYTF. The CDR3 nucleotides read TGTGCCAGCAGTTTCGGACAGATCTATGGCTACACCTTC.

V gene TRBV10-3 combines with J gene TRBJ2-5, with a weak D call TRBD2 (5 bases). Germline V gene data show CDR1 as ENHRY and CDR2 as SYGVKD. The V end lost 0 bases, the J end lost 3 bases, and 8 bases lay between the germline ends. The CDR3 length is 14 residues. The CDR3 loop reads CAISESRGKETQYF. The DNA for the CDR3 is TGTGCCATCAGTGAGTCAAGAGGGAAAGAGACCCAGTACTTC.

The rearrangement links TRBV6-9 to TRBJ1-1; D is unresolved. CDR3 size: 15 residues. V was trimmed by 3 bases and J by 1 base, leaving 12 bases between them. Germline V gene data show CDR1 as MNHGY and CDR2 as SVAAGI. CDR3 region: CASSYPLSGNTEAFF. The CDR3 nucleotides read TGTGCCAGCAGTTACCCACTCTCAGGGAACACTGAAGCTTTCTTT.